Listed below are T cell receptor beta chains from one sample, sequenced in a study of CD8 T cells in Susac syndrome. TCRdb recomputed calls from the immunoSEQ multiplex PCR reads with MiXCR, one row per CDR3 protein. The table lists 250,000 to 300,000 distinct CDR3 sequences, 75% to 90% of them singletons, with roughly 0.17% in the top ten. Sequences were obtained from CD8+ T cells from PBMCs. These receptors were collected from a human donor with multiple sclerosis. Both conserved end residues are part of each CDR3. The order of the fields is D gene, V gene, clone size, J gene, CDR3 protein, CDR3 DNA. A D gene is named only where the DNA matches it firmly. Where a row states a size, it is once, few, many or the class of an expanded clone; other rows omit it.

-,TRBV4-1,-,TRBJ1-2,CASSQIFGEAYGYTF,TGCGCCAGCAGCCAAATTTTCGGAGAAGCCTATGGCTACACCTTC
TRBD1,TRBV18,-,TRBJ2-7,CASSSPGQGTYEQYF,TGTGCCAGCTCATCGCCGGGACAGGGGACCTACGAGCAGTACTTC
TRBD1,TRBV6-2/TRBV6-3,-,TRBJ2-7,CASRWDSGYEQYF,TGTGCCAGCAGATGGGACAGCGGCTACGAGCAGTACTTC
-,TRBV7-9,once,TRBJ2-3,CASSLAQGTDTQYF,TGTGCCAGCAGCTTAGCCCAGGGGACAGATACGCAGTATTTT
TRBD1,TRBV6-5,-,TRBJ2-1,CASRPAGGDEQFF,TGTGCCAGCAGGCCTGCAGGGGGCGATGAGCAGTTCTTC
-,TRBV7-9,-,TRBJ1-2,CASSDTGLDGYTF,TGTGCCAGCAGCGATACAGGGTTGGATGGCTACACCTTC
TRBD2,TRBV4-2,-,TRBJ2-1,CASSQEGSGRIRYNEQFF,TGTGCCAGCAGCCAAGAGGGTAGCGGGAGGATTAGGTACAATGAGCAGTTCTTC
-,TRBV5-5,-,TRBJ2-7,CASSSIPDTSSVRYF,TGTGCCAGCAGCTCGATCCCGGACACTTCCTCGGTTCGGTACTTC
TRBD1,TRBV28,-,TRBJ1-5,CASKAFRQGQGRRYSNQPQHF,TGTGCCAGCAAAGCATTCCGACAGGGGCAAGGACGACGGTATAGCAATCAGCCCCAGCATTTT
-,TRBV4-2,-,TRBJ2-2,CASSLTTNTGELFF,TGTGCCAGCAGCCTCACTACGAACACCGGGGAGCTGTTTTTT
-,TRBV6-1,-,TRBJ2-6,CASSSSGSGANVLTF,-
TRBD2,TRBV30,-,TRBJ2-3,CAWSFGGLDTDTQYF,TGTGCCTGGAGCTTTGGGGGACTAGACACAGATACGCAGTATTTT
-,TRBV14,few,TRBJ2-2,CASSPEGSWSTGELFF,TGTGCCAGCAGCCCGGAGGGCAGTTGGAGCACCGGGGAGCTGTTTTTT
-,TRBV7-9,-,TRBJ2-7,CASSLAPSDEQYF,TGTGCCAGCAGCTTAGCGCCCAGCGACGAGCAGTACTTC
TRBD1,TRBV27,-,TRBJ2-1,CASMPGQINNEQFF,TGTGCCAGCATGCCGGGACAGATTAACAATGAGCAGTTCTTC
-,TRBV25-1,-,TRBJ2-6,CASSGGDPDLSGANVLTF,TGTGCCAGCAGTGGTGGGGACCCAGACCTCTCTGGGGCCAACGTCCTGACTTTC
-,TRBV9,-,TRBJ2-3,CASSVEYSRTDTQYF,TGTGCCAGCAGCGTAGAGTACTCTCGCACAGATACGCAGTATTTT
-,TRBV20-1,-,TRBJ1-5,CSAGRGRRQPQHF,TGCAGTGCCGGAAGGGGTCGGCGGCAGCCCCAGCATTTT
-,TRBV12-3/TRBV12-4,few,TRBJ2-7,CASSLVPSYEQYF,TGTGCCAGCAGTTTAGTGCCTTCCTACGAGCAGTACTTC
-,TRBV29-1,-,TRBJ2-7,CSVLAVGYEQYF,TGCAGCGTCTTAGCGGTTGGCTACGAGCAGTACTTC
-,TRBV4-2,-,TRBJ2-2,CASSQPVRAWGELFF,TGTGCCAGCAGCCAACCCGTAAGGGCATGGGGGGAGCTGTTTTTT
-,TRBV27,-,TRBJ2-6,CASSSQVSGANVLTF,TGTGCCAGCAGTTCACAGGTCTCTGGGGCCAACGTCCTGACTTTC
TRBD2,TRBV3-1,-,TRBJ2-4,CASSQVNGLAGAKNIQYF,TGTGCCAGCAGCCAAGTGAACGGGCTAGCGGGGGCGAAAAACATTCAGTACTTC
-,TRBV4-3,-,TRBJ1-2,CASSQEAGAVYGYTF,TGCGCCAGCAGCCAAGAAGCCGGGGCCGTCTATGGCTACACCTTC
-,TRBV4-2,-,TRBJ2-1,CASSQGPRWGGEYNEQFF,TGTGCCAGCAGCCAGGGACCCCGATGGGGCGGGGAATACAATGAGCAGTTCTTC
-,TRBV2,-,TRBJ1-6,CASRGLSANNSPLHF,TGTGCCAGCAGGGGGCTGAGTGCGAATAATTCACCCCTCCACTTT
-,TRBV19,-,TRBJ1-1,CASSIEGIANTEAFF,TGTGCCAGTAGTATAGAAGGCATAGCGAACACTGAAGCTTTCTTT
-,TRBV28,-,TRBJ2-5,CASSFLARGRLYQETQYF,TGTGCCAGCAGTTTTCTCGCCCGGGGGAGATTGTACCAAGAGACCCAGTACTTC
TRBD1,TRBV7-7,-,TRBJ2-5,CASSSHRGRQETQYF,TGTGCTAGCAGCTCTCACAGGGGGCGACAAGAGACCCAGTACTTC
-,TRBV4-3,-,TRBJ1-2,CASSHRNNYGYTF,TGCGCCAGCAGCCATCGGAATAACTATGGCTACACCTTC
-,TRBV19,once,TRBJ2-7,CASSQTLTRGFYEQYF,TGTGCCAGTAGCCAAACGCTTACCAGGGGTTTCTACGAGCAGTACTTC
TRBD1,TRBV10-3,-,TRBJ1-4,CAISDTGGGTNEKLFF,TGTGCCATCAGTGACACAGGGGGAGGCACTAATGAAAAACTGTTTTTT
-,TRBV27,-,TRBJ2-2,CASSSNMGGELFF,TGTGCCAGCAGTTCGAACATGGGCGGGGAGCTGTTTTTT
TRBD1,TRBV2,-,TRBJ2-2,CASSEASPRDRGLTFTGELFF,TGTGCCAGCAGTGAAGCATCCCCCCGGGACAGGGGCCTTACCTTCACCGGGGAGCTGTTTTTT
-,TRBV6-4,-,TRBJ2-1,CASTPDAEGGEQFF,TGTGCCAGCACTCCGGACGCGGAGGGCGGTGAGCAGTTCTTC
-,TRBV5-1,-,TRBJ1-1,CASSLLTDGNTEAFF,TGCGCCAGCAGCTTGTTAACAGATGGGAACACTGAAGCTTTCTTT
TRBD2,TRBV20-1,-,TRBJ2-1,CSARDGSGRLHEQFF,TGCAGTGCTAGAGATGGGAGCGGGAGACTTCATGAGCAGTTCTTC
-,TRBV7-9,-,TRBJ2-5,CASSSFSEQETQYF,TGTGCCAGCAGCTCATTTAGTGAGCAAGAGACCCAGTACTTC
-,TRBV9,-,TRBJ2-1,CASSVEGTGNNEQFF,TGTGCCAGCAGCGTAGAGGGGACGGGAAACAATGAGCAGTTCTTC